Listed here is a single TCR beta chain. In the original processing: The assay estimated nucleated cells by amplifying reference gene primers. The method was immunoSEQ multiplex PCR; TCRdb's version includes in-frame clones alone and lacks a portion of them. V, J and clone size reflect that table, while D and trimming were determined from the DNA. The table lists about 34,000 clones, around 77% of them singletons, with 16% in the top ten. The germline V gene encodes CDR1 MDHEN and CDR2 SYDVKM. There are 19 residues in the CDR3. Trimming cost V 2 bases and J 5 bases; bases outside gene matches: 8. This entry comes from a study of blood T cell repertoires in COVID-19. On the study more broadly: Acute-phase and convalescent COVID-19 samples originated in the United States, Italy and Spain. Sources were T cells, B-cell-depleted T cells, or PBMCs; the material itself was cDNA or gDNA.

Sequenced sample: peripheral blood. The TCR originated in a human donor in a cohort sampled during active COVID-19. The rearrangement links TRBV28 to TRBJ2-2; 16 bases are shared with TRBD2. CDR3 region: CASSLRPGLAGGPTGELFF. CDR3 coding DNA: TGTGCCAGCAGTTTAAGACCGGGACTAGCGGGAGGGCCGACCGGGGAGCTGTTTTTT.